The 9 T cell receptor beta chains reported below all come from one sample, sequenced in a study of blood T cell repertoires in COVID-19. The repertoire was sequenced with immunoSEQ multiplex PCR; TCRdb's copy has only in-frame clones and lacks some. The top ten hold around 4.1% of the sample, which has tens of thousands of clones, almost 90% seen once. Sequenced: peripheral blood. The origin of the receptors is a woman at least 80 years old with active or convalescent COVID-19.

The V call is TRBV7-6, the J call TRBJ2-5; 7 nucleotides line up with TRBD1. V was pared by 4 bases and J by 1 base, with 6 bases of the junction left unmatched. Germline lookup yields CDR1 SGHVS and CDR2 FNYEAQ. This CDR3 contains 15 residues. This CDR3 reads CASSSRRDSQETQYF. CDR3 sequence (DNA): TGTGCCAGCAGCTCCCGCCGGGACAGCCAAGAGACCCAGTACTTC. Looking up the rest from reference TRBV7-6 and TRBJ2-5 gives the full variable domain: GAGVSQSPRYKVTKRGQDVALRCDPISGHVSLYWYRQALGQGPEFLTYFNYEAQQDKSGLPNDRFSAERPEGSISTLTIQRTEQRDSAMYRCASSSRRDSQETQYFGPGTRLLVL.

The gene calls are TRBV4-2 and TRBJ2-6; no reliable D call. V was clipped by 4 bases and J by 0 bases, with 7 bases between them. Germline lookup yields CDR1 LGHNA and CDR2 YNFKEQ. The CDR3 runs 15 residues. The CDR3 protein is CASSPELSGANVLTF. Here the CDR3 DNA reads TGTGCCAGCAGCCCAGAACTCTCTGGGGCCAACGTCCTGACTTTC.

The V gene is TRBV15, the J gene TRBJ2-5; 11 bases align to TRBD1. From germline, CDR1 is LNHNV and CDR2 YYDKDF (reference sequence). Unmatched junction bases numbered 9, after V lost 0 bases and J lost 6 bases. This CDR3 spans 17 amino acids. The CDR3 spells CATSRDLSGQGAQTQYF. For the CDR3, the DNA is TGTGCCACCAGCAGAGATCTCTCCGGACAGGGGGCACAGACCCAGTACTTC. The full variable domain, completed using reference TRBV15 and TRBJ2-5, is DAMVIQNPRYQVTQFGKPVTLSCSQTLNHNVMYWYQQKSSQAPKLLFHYYDKDFNNEADTPDNFQSRRPNTSFCFLDIRSPGLGDTAMYLCATSRDLSGQGAQTQYFGPGTRLLVL.

The chain links TRBV11-2 to TRBJ2-1, with 7 bases aligning to TRBD1. V was pared by 1 base and J by 5 bases, with 14 bases of the junction left unmatched. There are 18 residues in the CDR3. CDR1 is SGHAT and CDR2 is FQNNGV in the germline V gene. DNA for the CDR3: TGTGCCAGCAGCTTAGGAGGTGTGAGACAGGGTACCGACAATGAGCAGTTCTTC. Its protein is CASSLGGVRQGTDNEQFF.

This clone was detected once. V gene TRBV7-2 combines with J gene TRBJ2-1; 7 bases line up with TRBD1. The CDR3 spans 15 residues. Germline assignment: CDR1 SGHTA and CDR2 FQGNSA. The V gene end was trimmed by 6 bases and the J gene end by 0 bases; junction bases not matched to a gene: 5. CDR3 DNA sequence: TGTGCCAGCAGTCGACAGGGAAACTCCTACAATGAGCAGTTCTTC. This translates into CASSRQGNSYNEQFF.

In its sample, this clone was seen once. The V and J genes are TRBV29-1 and TRBJ1-2; no firm D call. Germline-derived CDR1 and CDR2 are SQVTM and ANQGSEA. The CDR3 runs to 11 residues. Deletions cut 4 bases from V and 6 bases from J, with 9 bases between. CDR3 amino acids: CSVVTGNGYTF. The CDR3 bases are TGCAGCGTTGTAACGGGGAATGGCTACACCTTC.

The chain recombines TRBV27 with TRBJ1-5, with 11 bases that match TRBD1. CDR1 MNHEY and CDR2 SMNVEV come from the germline V gene (reference sequence). The V gene end was trimmed by 4 bases and the J gene end by 8 bases; junction bases not matched to a gene: 4. The CDR3 is made up of 14 amino acids. The CDR3 DNA is TGTGCCAGCAGTTGGACAGGGGGCCGGGAGCCCCAGCATTTT. As protein: CASSWTGGREPQHF.

This clone was seen once. The CDR3 coding sequence is TGTGCCAGCAGCCCATACAGGGCCCATGGAGAGCAGTACTTC. This codes for CASSPYRAHGEQYF. The rearrangement links TRBV3-1 (or the pseudogene TRBV3-2) to TRBJ2-7; TRBD1 is a possible D gene (6 bases). With 4 bases removed from V and 7 bases from J, the gap between germline ends came to 17 bases. CDR1 LGHDT and CDR2 YNNKEL come from the germline V gene (reference sequence). The CDR3 has 14 amino acids.

V usage is TRBV27 and J usage is TRBJ2-7; D is possibly TRBD2 (5 bases). Per the germline V gene, CDR1 is MNHEY and CDR2 is SMNVEV (reference sequence). Deletions cut 0 bases from V and 0 bases from J, with 6 bases between. The CDR3 covers 14 residues. This chain's CDR3 is CASSLSGSSYEQYF. The CDR3, as DNA: TGTGCCAGCAGTTTATCTGGGAGCTCCTACGAGCAGTACTTC.